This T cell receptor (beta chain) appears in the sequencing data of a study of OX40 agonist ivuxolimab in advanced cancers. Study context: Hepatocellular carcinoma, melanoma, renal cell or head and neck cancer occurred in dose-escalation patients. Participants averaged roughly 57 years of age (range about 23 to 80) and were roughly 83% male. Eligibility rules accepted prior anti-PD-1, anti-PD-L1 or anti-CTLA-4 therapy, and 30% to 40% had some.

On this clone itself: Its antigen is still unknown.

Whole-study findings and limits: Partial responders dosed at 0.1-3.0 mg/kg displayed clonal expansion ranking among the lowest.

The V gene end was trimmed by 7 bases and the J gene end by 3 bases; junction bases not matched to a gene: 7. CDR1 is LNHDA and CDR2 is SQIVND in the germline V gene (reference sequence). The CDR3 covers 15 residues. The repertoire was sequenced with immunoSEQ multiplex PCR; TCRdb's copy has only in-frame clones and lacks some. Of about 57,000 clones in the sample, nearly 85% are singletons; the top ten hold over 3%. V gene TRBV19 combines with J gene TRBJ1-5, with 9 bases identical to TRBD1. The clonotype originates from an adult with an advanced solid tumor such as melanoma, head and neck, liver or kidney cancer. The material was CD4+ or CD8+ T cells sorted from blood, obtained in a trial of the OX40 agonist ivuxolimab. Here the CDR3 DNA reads TGTGCCAGTACCAGCGGGACAGGGTACAATCAGCCCCAGCATTTT. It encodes CASTSGTGYNQPQHF.